The T cell receptor beta chain described here comes from a study of PD-1 blockade in classical Hodgkin lymphoma. TCRdb keeps only in-frame clones here, not all; method: immunoSEQ multiplex PCR. The data hold about 20,000 clones, with roughly 82% observed a single time. Time point given: cycle 4 day 1 (C4D1), after more than 5 weeks of nivolumab. There was relapse after autologous stem cell transplantation in every patient, and there was variation in brentuximab vedotin exposure. Researchers pulled CD8+ T cells out of thawed PBMCs using magnetic negative selection. This CDR3 is 11 amino acids long. Sequenced here: CD8+ T cells from blood, sampled before the fourth cycle of nivolumab. The rearrangement uses TRBV21-1 and TRBJ1-3. TRBV21-1 is classified as a pseudogene. The receptor comes from a human donor with classical Hodgkin lymphoma. The CDR3 is CASVTANTIYF. For the CDR3, the DNA is TGTGCCAGCGTAACCGCAAACACCATATATTTT.